The rows below give T cell receptor beta chains drawn from one sample of a study of T-cell reconstitution after alpha-beta-depleted transplantation in children. MiXCR, applied by TCRdb to the PCR reads, yields one record per CDR3 protein. The sample lists about 600,000 distinct CDR3 sequences, about 11% occurring once. The specimen comprised PBMCs from the stem cell graft donor, sampled from the stem cell graft. These TCRs come from a human donor who donated a stem cell graft to a child with acute myeloid leukemia. Each CDR3 is given with its conserved first and last residue. A D gene is named only where the DNA matches it firmly. Expanded clones are given a class, and other clones once, few, many or no size at all.

J | V | D | size | CDR3 | DNA
TRBJ2-3 | TRBV5-5 | NA | NA | CASSLVFTGTDTQYF | TGTGCCAGCAGCTTGGTCTTTACCGGGACCGATACGCAGTATTTT
TRBJ2-1 | TRBV4-2 | TRBD2 | many | CASSQGGLAGVEQFF | TGTGCCAGCAGCCAAGGGGGACTAGCGGGAGTGGAGCAGTTCTTC
TRBJ1-5 | TRBV9 | NA | NA | CASSTGYNQPQHF | TGTGCCAGCAGCACAGGGTACAATCAGCCCCAGCATTTT
TRBJ1-4 | TRBV5-1 | NA | many | CASSLGTVATNEKLFF | TGCGCCAGCAGCTTGGGGACAGTAGCAACTAATGAAAAACTGTTTTTT
TRBJ2-2 | TRBV5-1 | NA | NA | CASSWAGKNTGELFF | TGCGCCAGCAGCTGGGCAGGGAAGAACACCGGGGAGCTGTTTTTT
TRBJ1-2 | TRBV2 | TRBD1 | NA | CASSTGDGYTF | TGTGCCAGCAGCACAGGGGACGGCTACACCTTC
TRBJ2-7 | TRBV6-2/TRBV6-3 | NA | many | CASRGKGLYEQYF | TGTGCCAGCCGGGGGAAGGGGCTCTACGAGCAGTACTTC
TRBJ2-6 | TRBV7-8 | NA | NA | CASSLSPTLRANVLTF | TGTGCCAGCAGCTTGTCCCCCACCCTCCGGGCCAACGTCCTGACTTTC
TRBJ1-2 | TRBV7-8 | NA | few | CASSSLPGTNYGYTF | TGTGCCAGCAGCTCCCTCCCGGGAACAAACTATGGCTACACCTTC
TRBJ1-2 | TRBV4-2 | NA | few | CASSQDETGPRGYTF | TGTGCCAGCAGCCAAGATGAAACGGGCCCACGCGGCTACACCTTC
TRBJ2-4 | TRBV7-9 | NA | NA | CASSPRQVGVLNIQYF | TGTGCCAGCAGCCCCCGACAGGTCGGGGTTTTAAACATTCAGTACTTC
TRBJ2-5 | TRBV11-2 | TRBD2 | NA | CASSLVGGLAGRQETQYF | TGTGCCAGCAGCTTAGTTGGGGGACTAGCGGGACGCCAAGAGACCCAGTACTTC
TRBJ2-1 | TRBV10-3 | NA | many | CAISVAEIGENEQFF | TGTGCCATCAGCGTAGCGGAAATCGGGGAGAATGAGCAGTTCTTC
TRBJ2-4 | TRBV12-3/TRBV12-4 | NA | few | CASSPSSTKNIQYF | TGTGCCAGCAGCCCCTCCAGTACCAAAAACATTCAGTACTTC
TRBJ2-7 | TRBV5-1 | NA | NA | CASSWDGTDRYF | TGCGCCAGCAGCTGGGATGGGACCGATCGGTACTTC
TRBJ1-2 | TRBV28 | NA | NA | CASQESNYGYTF | TGTGCCAGCCAGGAATCGAATTATGGCTACACCTTC
TRBJ2-3 | TRBV6-5 | TRBD2 | many | CASSSRGEGTRDTQYF | TGTGCCAGCAGCTCCCGAGGGGAGGGCACGAGGGATACGCAGTATTTT
TRBJ2-1 | TRBV30 | TRBD2 | NA | CAWAGGEGSYNEQFF | TGTGCCTGGGCTGGAGGGGAGGGGTCCTACAATGAGCAGTTCTTC
TRBJ1-1 | TRBV7-2 | NA | NA | CASSLGAPAGAAEAFF | TGTGCCAGCAGCTTAGGAGCCCCCGCGGGCGCGGCTGAAGCTTTCTTT
TRBJ1-2 | TRBV30 | NA | NA | CALPTARQSNYYGYTF | TGTGCCCTTCCAACGGCTAGACAGTCTAACTACTATGGCTACACCTTC
TRBJ2-7 | TRBV29-1 | TRBD2 | many | CSVVGGSHEQYF | TGCAGCGTTGTGGGCGGGAGCCACGAGCAGTACTTC
TRBJ2-1 | TRBV5-1 | TRBD1 | few | CASKGQVFVNEQFF | TGCGCCAGCAAGGGACAGGTCTTTGTCAATGAGCAGTTCTTC
TRBJ2-5 | TRBV12-3/TRBV12-4 | NA | many | CASSQQGSETQYF | TGTGCCAGCAGTCAACAGGGTAGTGAGACCCAGTACTTC
TRBJ2-1 | TRBV12-3/TRBV12-4 | NA | NA | CASREGSSGQFF | TGTGCCAGCCGCGAGGGGTCCTCCGGGCAGTTCTTC
TRBJ2-2 | TRBV7-2 | NA | NA | CASSSQIGTGELFF | TGTGCCAGCAGCTCTCAAATTGGGACCGGGGAGCTGTTTTTT
TRBJ2-7 | TRBV4-3 | TRBD2 | NA | CASSQDGPSGPYEQYF | TGCGCCAGCAGCCAAGATGGGCCTAGCGGTCCCTACGAGCAGTACTTC
TRBJ2-1 | TRBV20-1 | NA | once | CSARQNEQFF | TGCAGTGCTAGGCAGAATGAGCAGTTCTTC
TRBJ2-2 | TRBV6-5 | NA | many | CASSYSELTGELFF | TGTGCCAGCAGTTACTCTGAACTGACCGGGGAGCTGTTTTTT
TRBJ2-2 | TRBV19 | TRBD2 | NA | CASSIRRLAGGMELFF | TGTGCCAGTAGTATAAGACGACTAGCGGGAGGGATGGAGCTGTTTTTT
TRBJ2-7 | TRBV7-2 | NA | NA | CASSHLGAGYEQYF | TGTGCCAGCAGCCATCTAGGGGCTGGATACGAGCAGTACTTC
TRBJ2-5 | TRBV29-1 | NA | NA | CSAGGETQYF | TGCAGCGCTGGGGGGGAGACCCAGTACTTC
TRBJ1-2 | TRBV5-1 | TRBD1 | many | CASTGTGGFGYTF | TGCGCCAGCACAGGGACAGGAGGGTTCGGCTACACCTTC
TRBJ2-1 | TRBV6-1 | NA | many | CASSEGDNNEQFF | TGTGCCAGCAGTGAAGGAGATAACAATGAGCAGTTCTTC
TRBJ1-5 | TRBV7-9 | TRBD1 | NA | CASSPDRAGGQPQHF | TGTGCCAGCAGCCCTGACAGGGCGGGCGGTCAGCCCCAGCATTTT
TRBJ2-5 | TRBV20-1 | TRBD1 | NA | CSASTGGLETQYF | TGCAGTGCTTCTACAGGGGGACTAGAGACCCAGTACTTC
TRBJ2-1 | TRBV7-3 | NA | many | CASSLTVTYNEQFF | TGTGCCAGCAGCTTGACTGTTACCTACAATGAGCAGTTCTTC
TRBJ2-1 | TRBV20-1 | NA | many | CSARERRRDPSSYNEQFF | TGCAGTGCTAGAGAACGGAGGCGCGACCCGAGCTCCTACAATGAGCAGTTCTTC
TRBJ1-5 | TRBV7-2 | TRBD1 | many | CASSPGQGYQPQHF | TGTGCCAGCAGCCCCGGACAGGGGTATCAGCCCCAGCATTTT
TRBJ2-7 | TRBV12-3/TRBV12-4 | NA | NA | CASSMGGSVYEQYF | TGTGCCAGCTCGATGGGCGGGTCGGTCTACGAGCAGTACTTC
TRBJ2-3 | TRBV10-3 | NA | NA | CAISKDRPTDTQYF | TGTGCCATCAGTAAGGACAGACCAACAGATACGCAGTATTTT
TRBJ2-3 | TRBV29-1 | TRBD2 | few | CSVEDIGGGLTDTQYF | TGCAGCGTTGAAGATATCGGGGGAGGGCTCACAGATACGCAGTATTTT
TRBJ2-3 | TRBV28 | TRBD2 | few | CASNLGASGRAGPDTQYF | TGTGCCAGCAACCTGGGGGCTAGCGGGAGGGCAGGGCCAGATACGCAGTATTTT
TRBJ2-7 | TRBV20-1 | TRBD2 | many | CSARNGLEGSYEQYF | TGCAGTGCTAGAAACGGACTAGAAGGTTCCTACGAGCAGTACTTC
TRBJ2-3 | TRBV3-1 | NA | few | CASSQDPPDTQYF | TGTGCCAGCAGCCAAGACCCCCCGGATACGCAGTATTTT
TRBJ1-1 | TRBV28 | TRBD1 | NA | CASSPLTALDRGAFF | TGTGCCAGCAGTCCCCTTACGGCGTTGGACAGGGGAGCTTTCTTT